Many counts were recorded for the clone carrying this T cell receptor (beta chain). This sample was included in a study of spatial heterogeneity in lung cancer. The wider study: Raw reads showed each unique TCR and UMI combination turning up more than ten times on average.

This sample's time point: sample taken at primary tumor resection. From tumor, nontumor lung or frozen PBMC, whole RNA was taken unsorted for sequencing. The cohort: over 70 early-stage, untreated non-small cell lung cancer patients. Each molecule of TCR cDNA was tagged with one unique molecular identifier. TCRdb passed the 5' RACE reads through MiXCR, listing each CDR3 protein once. This table holds about 95,000 distinct CDR3 sequences, 7.5% to 10% found once. CDR1 is MNHEY, CDR2 SMNVEV, per germline (reference sequence). Trimming cost V 6 bases and J 4 bases, with 13 bases left between them. The length of the CDR3 is 15 residues.

The chain has TRBV27 and TRBJ2-6; D unresolved. This clonotype was sampled from a male donor with early-stage non-small cell lung cancer. Sequencing was performed on PBMCs, taken at surgery. In DNA, the CDR3 is TGTGCCAGCAGGGGTATTGGCAACGGGGCCAACGTCCTGACTTTC. Its translation is CASRGIGNGANVLTF.